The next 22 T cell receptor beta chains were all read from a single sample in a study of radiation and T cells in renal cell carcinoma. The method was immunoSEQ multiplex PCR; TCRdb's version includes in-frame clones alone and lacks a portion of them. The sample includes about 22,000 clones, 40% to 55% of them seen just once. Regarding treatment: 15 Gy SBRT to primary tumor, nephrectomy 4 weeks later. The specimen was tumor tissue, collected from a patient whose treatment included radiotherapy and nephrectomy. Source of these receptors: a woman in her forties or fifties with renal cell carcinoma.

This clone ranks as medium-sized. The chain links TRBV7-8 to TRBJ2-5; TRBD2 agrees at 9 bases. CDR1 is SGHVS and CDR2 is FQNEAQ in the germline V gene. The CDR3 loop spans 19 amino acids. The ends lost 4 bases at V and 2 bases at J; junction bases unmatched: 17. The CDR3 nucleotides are TGTGCCAGCAGCTCCCCGGCGGAGCGGGGGGCCTGGGGGCAAGAGACCCAGTACTTC. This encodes CASSSPAERGAWGQETQYF.

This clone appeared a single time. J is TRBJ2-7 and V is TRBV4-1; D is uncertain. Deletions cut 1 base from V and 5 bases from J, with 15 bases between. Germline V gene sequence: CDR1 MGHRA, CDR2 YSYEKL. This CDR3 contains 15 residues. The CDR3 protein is CASSQVSHPRDEQYF. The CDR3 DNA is TGCGCCAGCAGCCAAGTTTCCCACCCCCGCGACGAGCAGTACTTC.

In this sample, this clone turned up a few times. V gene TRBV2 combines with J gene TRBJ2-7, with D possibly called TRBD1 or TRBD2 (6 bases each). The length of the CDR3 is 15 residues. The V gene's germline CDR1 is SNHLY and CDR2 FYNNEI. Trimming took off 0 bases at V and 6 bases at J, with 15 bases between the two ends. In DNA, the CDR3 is TGTGCCAGCAGTGAAGCTTCCGGGGGCATGAGCGAGCAGTACTTC. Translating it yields CASSEASGGMSEQYF.

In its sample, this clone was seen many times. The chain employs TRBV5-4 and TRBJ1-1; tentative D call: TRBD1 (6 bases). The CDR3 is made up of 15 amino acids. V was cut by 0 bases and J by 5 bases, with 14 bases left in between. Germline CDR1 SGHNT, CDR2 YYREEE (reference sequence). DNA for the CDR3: TGTGCCAGCAGCTTGGACAGCTACCAGGGGACTGAAGCTTTCTTT. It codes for CASSLDSYQGTEAFF.

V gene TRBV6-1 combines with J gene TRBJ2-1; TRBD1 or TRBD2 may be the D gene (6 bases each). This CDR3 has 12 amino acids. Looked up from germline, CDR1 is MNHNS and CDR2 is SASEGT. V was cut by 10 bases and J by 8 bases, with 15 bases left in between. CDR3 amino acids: CATQWGADEQFF. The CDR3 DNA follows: TGTGCCACCCAATGGGGGGCGGATGAGCAGTTCTTC.

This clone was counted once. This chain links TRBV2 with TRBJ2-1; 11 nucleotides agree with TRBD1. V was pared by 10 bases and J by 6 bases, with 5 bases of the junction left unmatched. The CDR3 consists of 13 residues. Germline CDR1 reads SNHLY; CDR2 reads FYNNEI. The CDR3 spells CAITGQGGNEQFF. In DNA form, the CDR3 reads TGTGCCATTACGGGACAGGGGGGCAATGAGCAGTTCTTC.

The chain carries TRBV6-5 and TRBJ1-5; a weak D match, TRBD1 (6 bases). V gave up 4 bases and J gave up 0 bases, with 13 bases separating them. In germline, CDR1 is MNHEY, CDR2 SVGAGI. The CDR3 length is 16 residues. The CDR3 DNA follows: TGTGCCAGCAGTTCGGTCAGGGGACTTAGCAATCAGCCCCAGCATTTT. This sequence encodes CASSSVRGLSNQPQHF.

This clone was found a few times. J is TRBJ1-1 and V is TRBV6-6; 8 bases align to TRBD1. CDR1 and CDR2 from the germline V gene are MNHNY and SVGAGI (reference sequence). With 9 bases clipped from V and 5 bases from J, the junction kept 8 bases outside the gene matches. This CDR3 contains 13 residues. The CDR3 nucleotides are TGTGCCAGTCAACAGGGGGTTACGACTGAAGCTTTCTTT. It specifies CASQQGVTTEAFF.

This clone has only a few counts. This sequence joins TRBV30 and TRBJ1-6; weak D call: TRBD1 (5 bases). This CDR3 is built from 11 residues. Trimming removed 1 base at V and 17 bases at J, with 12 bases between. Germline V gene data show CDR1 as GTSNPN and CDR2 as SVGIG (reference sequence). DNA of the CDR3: TGTGCCTGGAGTGACCCGGGACGGATCCACTTT. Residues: CAWSDPGRIHF.

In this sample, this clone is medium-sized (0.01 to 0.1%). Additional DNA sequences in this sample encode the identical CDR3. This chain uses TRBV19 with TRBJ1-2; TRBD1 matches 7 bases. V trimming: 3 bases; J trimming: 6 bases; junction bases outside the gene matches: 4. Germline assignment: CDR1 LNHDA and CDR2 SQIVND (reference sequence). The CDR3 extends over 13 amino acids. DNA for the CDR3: TGTGCCAGTAGTATCGGGACAGCCAATGGCTACACCTTC. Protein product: CASSIGTANGYTF.

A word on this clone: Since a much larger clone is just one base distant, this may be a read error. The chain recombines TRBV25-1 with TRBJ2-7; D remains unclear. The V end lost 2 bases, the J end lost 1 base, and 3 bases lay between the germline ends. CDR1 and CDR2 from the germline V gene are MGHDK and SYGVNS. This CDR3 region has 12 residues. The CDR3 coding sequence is TGTGCCAGCAGTGAAGTGTCCTACGAGCAGTACTTC. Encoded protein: CASSEVSYEQYF.

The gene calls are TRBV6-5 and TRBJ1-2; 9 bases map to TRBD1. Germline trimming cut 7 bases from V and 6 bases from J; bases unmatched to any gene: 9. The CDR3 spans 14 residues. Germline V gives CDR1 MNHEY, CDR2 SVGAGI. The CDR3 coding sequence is TGTGCCAGCACCAGACAGGGGGGAAATGATGGCTACACCTTC. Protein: CASTRQGGNDGYTF.

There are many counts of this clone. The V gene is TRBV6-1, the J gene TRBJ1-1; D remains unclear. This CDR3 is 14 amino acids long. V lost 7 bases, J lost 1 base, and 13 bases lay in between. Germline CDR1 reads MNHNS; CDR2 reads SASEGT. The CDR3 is CASNSPEGNTEAFF. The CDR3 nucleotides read TGTGCCAGCAATTCTCCTGAGGGGAACACTGAAGCTTTCTTT.

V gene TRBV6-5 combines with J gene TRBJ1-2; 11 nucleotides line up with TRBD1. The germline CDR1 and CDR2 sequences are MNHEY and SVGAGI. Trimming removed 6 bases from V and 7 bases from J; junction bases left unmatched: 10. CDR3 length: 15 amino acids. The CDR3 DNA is TGTGCCAGCAGCCGCGGGACAGGGGGAAGAGGTGGCTACACCTTC. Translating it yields CASSRGTGGRGGYTF.

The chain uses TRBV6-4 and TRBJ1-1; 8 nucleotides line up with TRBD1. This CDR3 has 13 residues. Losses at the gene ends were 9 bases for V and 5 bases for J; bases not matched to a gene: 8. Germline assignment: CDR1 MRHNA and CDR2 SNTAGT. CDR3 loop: CASQQGVTTEAFF. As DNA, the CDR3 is TGTGCCAGTCAACAGGGGGTTACGACTGAAGCTTTCTTT.

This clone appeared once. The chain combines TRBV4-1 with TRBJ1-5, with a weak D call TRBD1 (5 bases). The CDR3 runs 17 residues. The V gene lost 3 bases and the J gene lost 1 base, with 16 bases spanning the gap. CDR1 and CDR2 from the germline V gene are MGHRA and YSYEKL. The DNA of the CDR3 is TGCGCCAGCAGCCAGTATGGGGGGATTCGGAGCAATCAGCCCCAGCATTTT. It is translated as CASSQYGGIRSNQPQHF.

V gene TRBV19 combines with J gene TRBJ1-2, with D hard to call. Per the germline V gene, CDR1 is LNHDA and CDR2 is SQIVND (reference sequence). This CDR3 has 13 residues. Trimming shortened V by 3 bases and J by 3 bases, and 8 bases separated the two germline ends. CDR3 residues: CASSIRGDYGYTF. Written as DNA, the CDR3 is TGTGCCAGTAGTATTCGAGGTGACTATGGCTACACCTTC.

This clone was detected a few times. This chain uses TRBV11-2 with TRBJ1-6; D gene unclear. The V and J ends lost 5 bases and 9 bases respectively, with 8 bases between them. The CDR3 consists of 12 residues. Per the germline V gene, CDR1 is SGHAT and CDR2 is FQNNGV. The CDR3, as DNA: TGTGCCAGCAGCCTCGAGGGTTCACCCCTCCACTTT. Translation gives CASSLEGSPLHF. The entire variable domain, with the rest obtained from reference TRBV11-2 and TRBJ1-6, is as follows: EAGVAQSPRYKIIEKRQSVAFWCNPISGHATLYWYQQILGQGPKLLIQFQNNGVVDDSQLPKDRFSAERLKGVDSTLKIQPAKLEDSAVYLCASSLEGSPLHFGNGTRLTVT.

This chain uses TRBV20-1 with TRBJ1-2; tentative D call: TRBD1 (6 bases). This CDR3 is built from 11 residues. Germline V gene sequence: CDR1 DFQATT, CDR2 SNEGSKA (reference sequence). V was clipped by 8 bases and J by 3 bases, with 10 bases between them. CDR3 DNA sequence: TGCAGTCCATCAGGGGACTATGGCTACACCTTC. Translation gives CSPSGDYGYTF.

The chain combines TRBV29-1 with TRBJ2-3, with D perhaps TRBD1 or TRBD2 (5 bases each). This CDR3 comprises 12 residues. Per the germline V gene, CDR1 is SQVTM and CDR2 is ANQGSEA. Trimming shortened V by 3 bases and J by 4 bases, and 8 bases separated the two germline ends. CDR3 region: CSVDGAPDTQYF. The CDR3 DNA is TGCAGCGTTGACGGGGCCCCAGATACGCAGTATTTT.

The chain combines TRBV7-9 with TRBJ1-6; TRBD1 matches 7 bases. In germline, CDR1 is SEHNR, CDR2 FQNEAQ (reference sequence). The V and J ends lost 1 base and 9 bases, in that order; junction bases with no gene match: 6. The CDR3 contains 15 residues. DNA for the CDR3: TGTGCCAGCAGCTTAGTTTCAGGGGGGAGTTCACCCCTCCACTTT. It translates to CASSLVSGGSSPLHF. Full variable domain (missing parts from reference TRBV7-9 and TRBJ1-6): DTGVSQNPRHKITKRGQNVTFRCDPISEHNRLYWYRQTLGQGPEFLTYFQNEAQLEKSRLLSDRFSAERPKGSFSTLEIQRTEQGDSAMYLCASSLVSGGSSPLHFGNGTRLTVT.

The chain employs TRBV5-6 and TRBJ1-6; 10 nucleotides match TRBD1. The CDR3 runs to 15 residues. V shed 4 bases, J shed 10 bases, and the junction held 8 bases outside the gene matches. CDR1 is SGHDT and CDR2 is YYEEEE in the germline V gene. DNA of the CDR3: TGTGCCAGCAGCCTGGACAGGGGGTTTGGATCACCCCTCCACTTT. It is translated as CASSLDRGFGSPLHF.